The sequence of this T cell receptor (beta chain) was determined in a study of cytomegalovirus exposure and HLA in healthy donors. Whole-study context: Genotyping showed around four fifths of over 350 donors falling in the Caucasian-associated ancestry cluster. The study, taken as a whole, reports: V- and J-gene trimming of TCR beta was linked (in a later analysis) to a missense DCLRE1C variant.

As to this clone: Its antigen remains unknown.

The PCR used 60 Vbeta and 13 Jbeta primers. Sequencing used immunoSEQ multiplex PCR; TCRdb keeps in-frame clones, though not all of them. The sample shows about 170,000 clones, over 70% of them seen only once. Healthy bone marrow donors made up the cohort. Donors were ostensibly healthy at sampling, although undocumented immune exposures were probable. Germline V gene sequence: CDR1 SQVTM, CDR2 ANQGSEA. CDR3 length: 12 residues. The sample was PBMCs. This TCR derives from a boy aged 2-15 years in good health and CMV-seronegative. The chain uses TRBV29-1 and TRBJ2-5; 9 nucleotides line up with TRBD1. The assigned J gene may be wrong: the sequence end matches TRBJ2-7 better. CDR3 region: CSAETGGHEQYF. CDR3 bases: TGCAGCGCCGAGACAGGGGGTCACGAGCAGTACTTC.